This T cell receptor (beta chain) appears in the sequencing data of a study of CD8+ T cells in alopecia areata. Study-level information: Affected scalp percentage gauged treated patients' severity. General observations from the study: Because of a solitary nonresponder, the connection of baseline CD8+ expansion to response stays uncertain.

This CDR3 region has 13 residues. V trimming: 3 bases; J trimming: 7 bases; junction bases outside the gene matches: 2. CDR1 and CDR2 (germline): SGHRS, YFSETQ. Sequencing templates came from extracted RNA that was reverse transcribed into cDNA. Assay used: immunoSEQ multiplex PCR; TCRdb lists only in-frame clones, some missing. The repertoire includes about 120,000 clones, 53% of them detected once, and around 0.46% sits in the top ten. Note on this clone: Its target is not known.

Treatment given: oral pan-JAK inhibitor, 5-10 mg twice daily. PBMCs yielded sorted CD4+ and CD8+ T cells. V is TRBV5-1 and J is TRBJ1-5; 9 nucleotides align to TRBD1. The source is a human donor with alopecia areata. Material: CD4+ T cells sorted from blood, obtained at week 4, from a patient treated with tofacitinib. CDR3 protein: CASSSDRGQPQHF. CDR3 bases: TGCGCCAGCAGCTCGGACAGGGGCCAGCCCCAGCATTTT.